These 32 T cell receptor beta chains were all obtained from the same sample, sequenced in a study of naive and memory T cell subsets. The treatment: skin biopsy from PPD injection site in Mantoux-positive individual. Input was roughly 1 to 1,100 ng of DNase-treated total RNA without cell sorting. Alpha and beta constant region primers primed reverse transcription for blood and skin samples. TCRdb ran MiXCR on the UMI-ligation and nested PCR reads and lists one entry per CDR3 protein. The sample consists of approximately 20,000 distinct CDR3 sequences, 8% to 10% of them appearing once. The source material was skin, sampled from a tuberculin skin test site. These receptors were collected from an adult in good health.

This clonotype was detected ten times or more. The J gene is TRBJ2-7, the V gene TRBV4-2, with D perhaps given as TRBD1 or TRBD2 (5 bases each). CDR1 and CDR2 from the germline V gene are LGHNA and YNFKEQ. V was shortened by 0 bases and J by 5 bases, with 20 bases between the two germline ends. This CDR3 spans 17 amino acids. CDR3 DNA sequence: TGTGCCAGCAGCCAAGATTTACAGGCCGGGGATGGTGACGAGCAGTACTTC. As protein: CASSQDLQAGDGDEQYF.

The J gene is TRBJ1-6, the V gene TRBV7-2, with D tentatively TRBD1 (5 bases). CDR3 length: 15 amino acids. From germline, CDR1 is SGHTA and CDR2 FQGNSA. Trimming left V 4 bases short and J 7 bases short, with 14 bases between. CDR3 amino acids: CASSSRDFSNSPLHF. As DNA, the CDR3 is TGTGCCAGCAGCTCCCGGGACTTCAGCAATTCACCCCTCCACTTT.

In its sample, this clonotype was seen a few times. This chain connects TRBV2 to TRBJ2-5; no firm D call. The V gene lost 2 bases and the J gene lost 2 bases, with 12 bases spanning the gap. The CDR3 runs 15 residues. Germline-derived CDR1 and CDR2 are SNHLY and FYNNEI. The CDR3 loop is CASSEKLVGQETQYF. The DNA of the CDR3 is TGTGCCAGCAGTGAAAAGTTAGTAGGGCAAGAGACCCAGTACTTC.

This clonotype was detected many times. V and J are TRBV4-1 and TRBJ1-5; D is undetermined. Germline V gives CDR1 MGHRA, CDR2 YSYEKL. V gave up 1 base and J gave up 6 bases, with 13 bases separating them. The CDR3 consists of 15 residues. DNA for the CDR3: TGCGCCAGCAGCCAAGTGATAAGTTGGGGTCAGCCCCAGCATTTT. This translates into CASSQVISWGQPQHF.

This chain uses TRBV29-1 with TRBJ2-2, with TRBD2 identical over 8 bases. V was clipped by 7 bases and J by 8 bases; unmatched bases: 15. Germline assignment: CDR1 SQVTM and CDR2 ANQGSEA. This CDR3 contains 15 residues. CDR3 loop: CSAITPGGLGGELFF. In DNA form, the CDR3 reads TGCAGCGCTATCACCCCGGGAGGGCTGGGGGGGGAGCTGTTTTTT.

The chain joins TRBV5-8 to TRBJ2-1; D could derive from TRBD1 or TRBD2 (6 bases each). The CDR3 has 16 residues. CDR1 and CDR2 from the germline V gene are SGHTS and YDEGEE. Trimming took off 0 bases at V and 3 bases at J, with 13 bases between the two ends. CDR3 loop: CASSLAEGVIYNEQFF. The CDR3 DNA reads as TGTGCCAGCAGCTTGGCGGAGGGGGTTATCTACAATGAGCAGTTCTTC.

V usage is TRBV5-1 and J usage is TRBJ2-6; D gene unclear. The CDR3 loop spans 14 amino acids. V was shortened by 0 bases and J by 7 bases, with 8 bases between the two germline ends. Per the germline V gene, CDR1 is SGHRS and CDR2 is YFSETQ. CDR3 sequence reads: CASSLDPAANVLTF. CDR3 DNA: TGCGCCAGCAGCTTGGATCCGGCAGCCAACGTCCTGACTTTC.

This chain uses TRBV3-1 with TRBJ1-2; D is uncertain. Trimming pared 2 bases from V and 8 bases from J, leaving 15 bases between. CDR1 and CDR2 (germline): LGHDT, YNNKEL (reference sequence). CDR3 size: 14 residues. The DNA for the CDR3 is TGTGCCAGCAGCCAATTCGAGGGTGACGGGGGCTACACCTTC. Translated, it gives CASSQFEGDGGYTF.

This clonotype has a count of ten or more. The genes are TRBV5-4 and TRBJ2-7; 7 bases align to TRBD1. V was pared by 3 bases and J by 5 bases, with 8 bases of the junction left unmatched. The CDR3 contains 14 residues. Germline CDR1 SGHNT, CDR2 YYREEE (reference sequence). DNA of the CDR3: TGTGCCAGCAGCTCCGACAGGGATGGGAACGAGCAGTACTTC. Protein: CASSSDRDGNEQYF.

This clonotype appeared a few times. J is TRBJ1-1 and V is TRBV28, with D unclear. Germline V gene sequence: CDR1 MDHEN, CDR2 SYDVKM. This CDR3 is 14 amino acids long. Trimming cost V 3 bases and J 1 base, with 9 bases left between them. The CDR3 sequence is CASSFYFENTEAFF. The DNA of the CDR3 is TGTGCCAGCAGTTTCTATTTCGAGAACACTGAAGCTTTCTTT.

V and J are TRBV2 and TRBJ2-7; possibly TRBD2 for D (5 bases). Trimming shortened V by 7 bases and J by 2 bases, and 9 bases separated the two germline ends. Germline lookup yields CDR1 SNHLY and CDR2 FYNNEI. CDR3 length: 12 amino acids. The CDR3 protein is CASKAGPYEQYF. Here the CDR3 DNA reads TGTGCCAGCAAGGCGGGTCCCTACGAGCAGTACTTC.

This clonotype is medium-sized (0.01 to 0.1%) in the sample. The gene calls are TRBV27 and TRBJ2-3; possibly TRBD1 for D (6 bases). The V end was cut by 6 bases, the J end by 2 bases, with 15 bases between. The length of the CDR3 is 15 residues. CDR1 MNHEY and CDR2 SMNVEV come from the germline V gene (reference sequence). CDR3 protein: CASSQDRVNTDTQYF. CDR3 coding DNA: TGTGCCAGCAGCCAGGACAGAGTTAACACAGATACGCAGTATTTT.

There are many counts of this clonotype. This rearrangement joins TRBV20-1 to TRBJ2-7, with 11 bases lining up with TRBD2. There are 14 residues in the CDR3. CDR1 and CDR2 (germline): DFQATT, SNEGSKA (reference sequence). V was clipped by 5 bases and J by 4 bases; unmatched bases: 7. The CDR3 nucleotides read TGCAGTGCTGGTAGCGGGGGGGCCTGGTACGAGCAGTACTTC. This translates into CSAGSGGAWYEQYF.

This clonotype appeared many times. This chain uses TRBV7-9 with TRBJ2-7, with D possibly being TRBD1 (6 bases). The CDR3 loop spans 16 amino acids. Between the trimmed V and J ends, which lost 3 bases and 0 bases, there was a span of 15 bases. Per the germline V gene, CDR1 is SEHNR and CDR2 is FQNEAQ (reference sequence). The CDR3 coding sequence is TGTGCCAGCAGCTTCCACTTAACAGGGAACTCCTACGAGCAGTACTTC. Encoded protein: CASSFHLTGNSYEQYF.

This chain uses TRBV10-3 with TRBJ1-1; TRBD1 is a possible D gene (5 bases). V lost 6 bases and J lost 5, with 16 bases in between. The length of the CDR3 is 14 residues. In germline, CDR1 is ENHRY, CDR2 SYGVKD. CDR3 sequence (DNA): TGTGCCATCAGCCCCTCGGGGCCCTCGACTGAAGCTTTCTTT. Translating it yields CAISPSGPSTEAFF.

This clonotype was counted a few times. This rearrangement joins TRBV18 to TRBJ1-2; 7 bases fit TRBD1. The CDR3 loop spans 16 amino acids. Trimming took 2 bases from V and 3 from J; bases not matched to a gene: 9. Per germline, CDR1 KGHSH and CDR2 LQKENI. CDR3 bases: TGTGCCAGCTCACCATTGGGAGGGGGCGCCGACTATGGCTACACCTTC. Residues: CASSPLGGGADYGYTF.

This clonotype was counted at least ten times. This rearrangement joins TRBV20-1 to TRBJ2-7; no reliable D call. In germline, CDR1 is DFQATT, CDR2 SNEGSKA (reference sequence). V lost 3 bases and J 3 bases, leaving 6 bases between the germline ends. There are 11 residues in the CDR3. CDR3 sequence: CSARQSYEQYF. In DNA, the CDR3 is TGCAGTGCTAGGCAAAGCTACGAGCAGTACTTC.

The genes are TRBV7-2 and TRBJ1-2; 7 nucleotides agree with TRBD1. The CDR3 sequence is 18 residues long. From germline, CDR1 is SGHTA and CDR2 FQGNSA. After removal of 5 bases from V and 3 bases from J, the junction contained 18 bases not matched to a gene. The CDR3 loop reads CASSVNVPGQPPYYGYTF. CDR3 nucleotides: TGTGCCAGCAGCGTAAACGTACCGGGACAGCCGCCGTACTATGGCTACACCTTC. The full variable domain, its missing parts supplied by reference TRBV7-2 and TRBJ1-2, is GAGVSQSPSNKVTEKGKDVELRCDPISGHTALYWYRQSLGQGLEFLIYFQGNSAPDKSGLPSDRFSAERTGGSVSTLTIQRTQQEDSAVYLCASSVNVPGQPPYYGYTFGSGTRLTVV.

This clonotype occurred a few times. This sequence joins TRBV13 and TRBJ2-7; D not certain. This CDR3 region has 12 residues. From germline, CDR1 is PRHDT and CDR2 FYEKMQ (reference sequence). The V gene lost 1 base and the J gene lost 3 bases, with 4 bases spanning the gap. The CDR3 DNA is TGTGCCAGCAGCTTAGTCGACTACGAGCAGTACTTC. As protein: CASSLVDYEQYF. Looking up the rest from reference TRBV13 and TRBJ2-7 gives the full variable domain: AAGVIQSPRHLIKEKRETATLKCYPIPRHDTVYWYQQGPGQDPQFLISFYEKMQSDKGSIPDRFSAQQFSDYHSELNMSSLELGDSALYFCASSLVDYEQYFGPGTRLTVT.

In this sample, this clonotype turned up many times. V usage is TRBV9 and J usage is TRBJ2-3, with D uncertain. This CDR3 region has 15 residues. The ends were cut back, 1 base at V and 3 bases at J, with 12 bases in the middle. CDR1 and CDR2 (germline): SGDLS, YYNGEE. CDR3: CASSVFMGSTDTQYF. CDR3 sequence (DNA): TGTGCCAGCAGCGTATTTATGGGAAGTACAGATACGCAGTATTTT.

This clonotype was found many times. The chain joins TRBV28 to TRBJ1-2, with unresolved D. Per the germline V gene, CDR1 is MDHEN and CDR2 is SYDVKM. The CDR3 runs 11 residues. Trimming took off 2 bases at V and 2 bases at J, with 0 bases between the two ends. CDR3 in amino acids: CASSLNYGYTF. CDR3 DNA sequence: TGTGCCAGCAGTTTAAACTATGGCTACACCTTC.

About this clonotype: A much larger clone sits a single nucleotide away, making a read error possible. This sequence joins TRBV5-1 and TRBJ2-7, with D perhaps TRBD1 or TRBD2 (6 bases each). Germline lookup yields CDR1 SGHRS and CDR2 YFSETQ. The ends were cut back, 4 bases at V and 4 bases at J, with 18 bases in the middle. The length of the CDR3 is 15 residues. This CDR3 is CASSPGQGRRYEQYF. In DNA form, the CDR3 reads TGCGCCAGCAGCCCCGGCCAGGGGAGGAGGTACGAGCAGTACTTC.

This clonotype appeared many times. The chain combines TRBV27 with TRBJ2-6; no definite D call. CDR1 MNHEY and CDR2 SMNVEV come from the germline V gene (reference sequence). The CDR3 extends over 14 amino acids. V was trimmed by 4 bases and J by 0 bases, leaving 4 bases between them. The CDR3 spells CASSSNSGANVLTF. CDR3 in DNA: TGTGCCAGCAGTTCTAACTCTGGGGCCAACGTCCTGACTTTC.

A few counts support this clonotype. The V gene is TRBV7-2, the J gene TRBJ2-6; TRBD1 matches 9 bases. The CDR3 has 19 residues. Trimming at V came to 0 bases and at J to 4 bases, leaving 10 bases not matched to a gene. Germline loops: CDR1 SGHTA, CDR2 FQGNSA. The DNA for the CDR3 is TGTGCCAGCAGCTTAGCCATTCCGGGACAGGGAGCGGGGGCCAACGTCCTGACTTTC. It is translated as CASSLAIPGQGAGANVLTF.

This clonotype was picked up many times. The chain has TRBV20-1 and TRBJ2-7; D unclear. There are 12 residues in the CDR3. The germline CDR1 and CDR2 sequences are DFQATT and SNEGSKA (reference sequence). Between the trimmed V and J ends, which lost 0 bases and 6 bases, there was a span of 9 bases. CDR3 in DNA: TGCAGTGCTAGAGATTGGGCCGGCGAGCAGTACTTC. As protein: CSARDWAGEQYF.

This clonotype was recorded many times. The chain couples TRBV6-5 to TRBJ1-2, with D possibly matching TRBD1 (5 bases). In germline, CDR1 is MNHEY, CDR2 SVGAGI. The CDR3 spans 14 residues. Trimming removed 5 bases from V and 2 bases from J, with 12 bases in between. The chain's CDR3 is CASSTRGANYGYTF. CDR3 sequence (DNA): TGTGCCAGCAGTACGAGGGGAGCCAACTATGGCTACACCTTC.

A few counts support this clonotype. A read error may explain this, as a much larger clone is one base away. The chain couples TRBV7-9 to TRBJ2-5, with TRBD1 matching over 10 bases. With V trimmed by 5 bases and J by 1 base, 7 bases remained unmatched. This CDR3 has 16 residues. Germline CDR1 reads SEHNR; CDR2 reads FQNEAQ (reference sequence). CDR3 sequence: CASSLGDRGRQETQYF. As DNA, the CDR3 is TGTGCCAGCAGCCTAGGGGACAGGGGACGCCAAGAGACCCAGTACTTC.

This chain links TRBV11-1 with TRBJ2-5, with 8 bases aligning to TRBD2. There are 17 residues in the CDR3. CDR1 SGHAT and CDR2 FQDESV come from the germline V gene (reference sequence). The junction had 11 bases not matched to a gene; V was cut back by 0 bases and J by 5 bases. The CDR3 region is CASSLALPGLVSETQYF. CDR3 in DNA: TGTGCCAGCAGCTTAGCCTTACCGGGACTAGTCAGCGAGACCCAGTACTTC. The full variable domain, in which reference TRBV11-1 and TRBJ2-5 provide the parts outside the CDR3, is EAEVAQSPRYKITEKSQAVAFWCDPISGHATLYWYRQILGQGPELLVQFQDESVVDDSQLPKDRFSAERLKGVDSTLKIQPAELGDSAMYLCASSLALPGLVSETQYFGPGTRLLVL.

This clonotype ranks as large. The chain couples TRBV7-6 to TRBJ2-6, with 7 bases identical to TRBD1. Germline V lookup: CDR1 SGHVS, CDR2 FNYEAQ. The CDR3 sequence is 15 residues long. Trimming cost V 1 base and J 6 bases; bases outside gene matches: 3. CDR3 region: CASSLGGGAANVLTF. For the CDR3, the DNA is TGTGCCAGCAGCTTAGGAGGGGGCGCGGCCAACGTCCTGACTTTC. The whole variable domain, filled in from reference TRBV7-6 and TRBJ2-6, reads GAGVSQSPRYKVTKRGQDVALRCDPISGHVSLYWYRQALGQGPEFLTYFNYEAQQDKSGLPNDRFSAERPEGSISTLTIQRTEQRDSAMYRCASSLGGGAANVLTFGAGSRLTVL.

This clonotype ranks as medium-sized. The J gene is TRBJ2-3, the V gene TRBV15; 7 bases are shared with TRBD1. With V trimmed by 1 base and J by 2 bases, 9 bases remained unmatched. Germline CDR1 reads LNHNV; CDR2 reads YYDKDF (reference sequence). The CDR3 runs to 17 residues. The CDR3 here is CATSRAIGTDDTDTQYF. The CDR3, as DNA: TGTGCCACCAGCAGAGCCATCGGGACAGACGACACAGATACGCAGTATTTT.

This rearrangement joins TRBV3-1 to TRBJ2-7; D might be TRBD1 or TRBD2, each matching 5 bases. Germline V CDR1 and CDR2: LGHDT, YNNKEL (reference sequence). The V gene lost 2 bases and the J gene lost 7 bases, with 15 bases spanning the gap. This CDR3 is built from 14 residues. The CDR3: CASSQRGPGNEQYF. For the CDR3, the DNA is TGTGCCAGCAGCCAACGGGGACCTGGTAATGAGCAGTACTTC.

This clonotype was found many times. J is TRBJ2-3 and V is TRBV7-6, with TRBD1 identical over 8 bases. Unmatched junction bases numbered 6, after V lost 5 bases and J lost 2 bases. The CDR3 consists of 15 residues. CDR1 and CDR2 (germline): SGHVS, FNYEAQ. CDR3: CASSALDRDTDTQYF. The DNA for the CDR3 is TGTGCCAGCAGCGCCCTGGACAGGGACACAGATACGCAGTATTTT.